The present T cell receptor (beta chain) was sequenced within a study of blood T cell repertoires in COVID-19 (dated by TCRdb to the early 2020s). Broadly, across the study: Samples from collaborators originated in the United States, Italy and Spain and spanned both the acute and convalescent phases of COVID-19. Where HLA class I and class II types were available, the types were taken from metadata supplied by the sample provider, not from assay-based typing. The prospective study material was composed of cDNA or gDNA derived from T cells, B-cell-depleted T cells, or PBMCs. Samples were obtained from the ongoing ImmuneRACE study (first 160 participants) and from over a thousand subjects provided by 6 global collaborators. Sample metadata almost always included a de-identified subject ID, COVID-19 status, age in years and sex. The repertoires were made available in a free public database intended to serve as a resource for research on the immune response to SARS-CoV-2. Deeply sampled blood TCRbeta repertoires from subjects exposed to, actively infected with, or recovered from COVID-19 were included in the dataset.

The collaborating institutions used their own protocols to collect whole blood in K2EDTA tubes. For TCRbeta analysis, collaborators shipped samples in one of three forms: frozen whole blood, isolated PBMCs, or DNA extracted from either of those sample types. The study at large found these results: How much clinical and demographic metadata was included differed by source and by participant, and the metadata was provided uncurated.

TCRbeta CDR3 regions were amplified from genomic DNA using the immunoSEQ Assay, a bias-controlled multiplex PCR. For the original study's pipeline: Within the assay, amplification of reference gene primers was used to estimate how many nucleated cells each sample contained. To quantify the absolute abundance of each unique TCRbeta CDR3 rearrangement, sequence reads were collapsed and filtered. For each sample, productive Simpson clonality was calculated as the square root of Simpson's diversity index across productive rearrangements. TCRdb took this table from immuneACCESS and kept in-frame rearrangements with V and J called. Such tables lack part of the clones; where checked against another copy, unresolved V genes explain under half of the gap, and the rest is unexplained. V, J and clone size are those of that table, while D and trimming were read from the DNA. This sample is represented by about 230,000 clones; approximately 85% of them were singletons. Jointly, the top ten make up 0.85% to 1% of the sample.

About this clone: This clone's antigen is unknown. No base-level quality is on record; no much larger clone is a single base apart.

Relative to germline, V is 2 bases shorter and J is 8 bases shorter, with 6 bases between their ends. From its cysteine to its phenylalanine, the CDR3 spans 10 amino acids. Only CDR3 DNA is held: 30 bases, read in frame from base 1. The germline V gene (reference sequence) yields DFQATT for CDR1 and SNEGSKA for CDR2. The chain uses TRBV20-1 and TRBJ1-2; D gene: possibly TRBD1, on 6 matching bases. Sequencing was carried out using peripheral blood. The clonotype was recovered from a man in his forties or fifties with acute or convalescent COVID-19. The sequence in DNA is TGCAGTGCTAGAAGGGGGGGCTACACCTTC. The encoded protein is CSARRGGYTF.